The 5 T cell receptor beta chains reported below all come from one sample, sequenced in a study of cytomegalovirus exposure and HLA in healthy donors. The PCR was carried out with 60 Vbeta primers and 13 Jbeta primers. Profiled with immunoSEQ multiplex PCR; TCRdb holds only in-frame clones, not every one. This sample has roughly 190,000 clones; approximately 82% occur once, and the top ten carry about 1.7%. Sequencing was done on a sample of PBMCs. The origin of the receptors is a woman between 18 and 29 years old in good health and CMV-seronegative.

CDR3 DNA: TGTGCCAGTAGTATCATAGGGGAACTAGCGGCTAGCACAGATACGCAGTATTTT. Its protein product is CASSIIGELAASTDTQYF. The V and J genes are TRBV19 and TRBJ2-3, with 8 bases matching TRBD2. The CDR3 spans 18 residues. V dropped 3 bases and J dropped 0; count of bases not matched to a gene: 11. The germline gives CDR1 LNHDA, CDR2 SQIVND (reference sequence).

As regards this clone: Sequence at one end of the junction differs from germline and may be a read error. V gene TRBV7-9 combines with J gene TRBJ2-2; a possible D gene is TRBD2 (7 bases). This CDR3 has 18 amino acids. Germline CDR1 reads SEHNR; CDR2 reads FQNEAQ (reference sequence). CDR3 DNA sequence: TGTTCCAGCAGCTTAGGAGAAAGGTCGCGGGGGCGCACCGGGGAGCTGTTTTTT. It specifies CSSSLGERSRGRTGELFF. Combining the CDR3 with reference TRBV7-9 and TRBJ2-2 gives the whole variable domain DTGVSQNPRHKITKRGQNVTFRCDPISEHNRLYWYRQTLGQGPEFLTYFQNEAQLEKSRLLSDRFSAERPKGSFSTLEIQRTEQGDSAMYLCSSSLGERSRGRTGELFFGEGSRLTVL.

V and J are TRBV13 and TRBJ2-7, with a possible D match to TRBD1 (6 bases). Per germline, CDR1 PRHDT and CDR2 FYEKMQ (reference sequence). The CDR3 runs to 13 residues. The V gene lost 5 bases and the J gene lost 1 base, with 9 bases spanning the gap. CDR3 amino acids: CASSPGQSYEQYF. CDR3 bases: TGTGCCAGCAGCCCGGGACAATCCTACGAGCAGTACTTC.

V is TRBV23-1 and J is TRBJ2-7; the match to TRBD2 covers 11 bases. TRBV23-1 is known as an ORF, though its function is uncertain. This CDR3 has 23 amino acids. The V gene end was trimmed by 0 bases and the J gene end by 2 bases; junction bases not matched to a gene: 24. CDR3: CASSQSKARGTSGNLTPPYEQYF. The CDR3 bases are TGCGCCAGCAGTCAATCAAAGGCCAGGGGGACTAGCGGCAACCTTACCCCACCCTACGAGCAGTACTTC.

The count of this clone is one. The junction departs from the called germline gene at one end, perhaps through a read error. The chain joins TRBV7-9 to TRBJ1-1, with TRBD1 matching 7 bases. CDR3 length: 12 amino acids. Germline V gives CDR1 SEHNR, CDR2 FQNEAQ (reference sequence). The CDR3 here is CSSSLGAGGAFF. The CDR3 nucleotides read TGTTCCAGCAGCCTAGGGGCAGGGGGGGCTTTCTTT.